This passage covers 29 T cell receptor beta chains from one sample sequenced in a study of brain T cells in children with intractable seizures. The sequenced cases were selected for having the highest brain T cell transcript signatures. TCRdb's copy holds only in-frame clones and misses some; the assay was immunoSEQ multiplex PCR. The sample records roughly 2,500 clones, roughly 84% being singletons. The sample consisted of resected brain tissue, taken at surgery. All receptors come from a boy in the first two years of life with hemimegalencephaly and intractable seizures.

CDR3 DNA sequence: TGTGCCAGCAGCTTGGTTAGGGCTAGTCAGCCCCAGCATTTT. Translation: CASSLVRASQPQHF. This rearrangement joins TRBV5-8 to TRBJ1-5; D is unclear. V gave up 0 bases and J gave up 6 bases, with 10 bases separating them. The CDR3 spans 14 residues. The germline V gene encodes CDR1 SGHTS and CDR2 YDEGEE.

The chain uses TRBV28 and TRBJ1-1; D is possibly TRBD1 (6 bases). Looked up from germline, CDR1 is MDHEN and CDR2 is SYDVKM. With 0 bases removed from V and 11 bases from J, the gap between germline ends came to 13 bases. The CDR3 spans 13 residues. In DNA, the CDR3 is TGTGCCAGCAGTTTATGGACAGGTTTCGTGGCTTTCTTT. Translating it yields CASSLWTGFVAFF.

V and J are TRBV4-1 and TRBJ2-7, with no clear D. CDR3 length: 14 residues. Trimming shortened V by 0 bases and J by 3 bases, and 9 bases separated the two germline ends. Germline assignment: CDR1 MGHRA and CDR2 YSYEKL. CDR3 DNA sequence: TGCGCCAGCAGCCAAGATCACAGCTACTACGAGCAGTACTTC. Translation: CASSQDHSYYEQYF.

The chain has TRBV7-3 and TRBJ2-1; the match to TRBD2 covers 11 bases. CDR1 and CDR2 from the germline V gene are SGHTA and FQGTGA. The CDR3 is made up of 15 amino acids. V lost 4 bases, J lost 4 bases, and 3 bases stayed unmatched. The CDR3 DNA follows: TGTGCCAGCAGCTCGGGACTAGCGGTTTACAATGAGCAGTTCTTC. Amino acids: CASSSGLAVYNEQFF.

This clone was picked up a small number of times. The chain is built from TRBV2 and TRBJ2-4; no clear D gene. The CDR3 is 14 amino acids. Trimming left V 6 bases short and J 0 bases short, with 9 bases between. Germline assignment: CDR1 SNHLY and CDR2 FYNNEI. The CDR3 protein is CASSAPIAKNIQYF. Written as DNA, the CDR3 is TGTGCCAGCAGCGCGCCCATAGCCAAAAACATTCAGTACTTC.

The chain joins TRBV11-2 to TRBJ1-2, with D maybe TRBD1 (5 bases). In germline, CDR1 is SGHAT, CDR2 FQNNGV. The germline V and J ends were trimmed by 10 bases and 7 bases, with 19 bases remaining between them. There are 13 residues in the CDR3. The CDR3 sequence is CAIQLGAATGYTF. The CDR3 DNA sequence: TGTGCCATCCAGCTTGGGGCCGCGACTGGCTACACCTTC.

V gene TRBV27 combines with J gene TRBJ1-2; D not certain. With 5 bases removed from V and 4 bases from J, the gap between germline ends came to 11 bases. Germline CDR1 and CDR2: MNHEY and SMNVEV (reference sequence). The CDR3 length is 13 residues. This chain's CDR3 is CASSGGGTYGYTF. The CDR3 DNA reads TGTGCCAGCAGTGGTGGCGGAACCTATGGCTACACCTTC.

The J gene is TRBJ2-7, the V gene TRBV6-6; 10 positions match TRBD1. Losses at the gene ends were 5 bases for V and 3 bases for J; bases not matched to a gene: 4. The germline V gene encodes CDR1 MNHNY and CDR2 SVGAGI (reference sequence). This CDR3 is 14 amino acids long. CDR3 DNA sequence: TGTGCCAGCAGTCCCGGGACAGGGGTCTACGAGCAGTACTTC. It is translated as CASSPGTGVYEQYF.

J is TRBJ2-6 and V is TRBV4-3; maybe TRBD2 (5 bases). Germline V lookup: CDR1 LGHNA, CDR2 YSLEER. The V and J ends lost 0 bases and 1 base respectively, with 7 bases between them. There are 16 residues in the CDR3. CDR3 sequence (DNA): TGCGCCAGCAGCCAAGATCGGGGTTCTGGGGCCAACGTCCTGACTTTC. Residues: CASSQDRGSGANVLTF.

This clone was counted a few times. V usage is TRBV3-1 (or the pseudogene TRBV3-2) and J usage is TRBJ2-3, with D possibly TRBD2 on 5 matching bases. The germline V gene encodes CDR1 LGHDT and CDR2 YNNKEL (reference sequence). Deletions cut 4 bases from V and 4 bases from J, with 9 bases between. The CDR3 has 13 amino acids. CDR3 sequence (DNA): TGTGCCAGCAGCCTCTTGCGGGCAGATACGCAGTATTTT. This codes for CASSLLRADTQYF.

This chain connects TRBV7-2 to TRBJ1-5; a possible D gene is TRBD1 (5 bases). The germline CDR1 and CDR2 sequences are SGHTA and FQGNSA. V was trimmed by 4 bases and J by 7 bases, leaving 14 bases between them. The CDR3 runs to 14 residues. This CDR3 reads CASSSTVGGQPQHF. As DNA, the CDR3 is TGTGCCAGCAGCTCGACAGTGGGAGGCCAGCCCCAGCATTTT.

The chain carries TRBV11-2 and TRBJ1-6; D perhaps matches TRBD1 (6 bases). This CDR3 spans 15 amino acids. V dropped 2 bases and J dropped 6 bases, with 11 bases sitting between them. The germline gives CDR1 SGHAT, CDR2 FQNNGV. CDR3 nucleotides: TGTGCCAGCAGCTTAACAGGGTTTTTTAATTCACCCCTCCACTTT. Protein sequence: CASSLTGFFNSPLHF.

The V gene is TRBV27, the J gene TRBJ1-2; D call uncertain. Germline-derived CDR1 and CDR2 are MNHEY and SMNVEV (reference sequence). The CDR3 spans 14 residues. V was cut by 2 bases and J by 5 bases, with 12 bases left in between. The CDR3 DNA reads TGTGCCAGCAGTTTACGAACCAGAGGGTATGGCTACACCTTC. This translates into CASSLRTRGYGYTF.

This rearrangement joins TRBV29-1 to TRBJ2-1; 12 bases line up with TRBD2. With V trimmed by 4 bases and J by 3 bases, 1 base remained unmatched. Germline CDR1 is SQVTM and CDR2 is ANQGSEA. CDR3 size: 14 residues. CDR3 sequence: CSVGLAGVYNEQFF. The CDR3 DNA reads TGCAGCGTTGGACTAGCGGGAGTCTACAATGAGCAGTTCTTC.

The chain couples TRBV7-2 to TRBJ1-4; D gene ambiguous. V was clipped by 5 bases and J by 7 bases, with 14 bases between them. The germline V gene encodes CDR1 SGHTA and CDR2 FQGNSA. The CDR3 is 14 amino acids. For the CDR3, the DNA is TGTGCCAGCAGCCCGGGTCAGAGCGGTGAAAAACTGTTTTTT. Protein product: CASSPGQSGEKLFF.

This chain connects TRBV5-1 to TRBJ1-1; 9 bases agree with TRBD1. This CDR3 region has 13 residues. Trimming cost V 2 bases and J 8 bases; bases outside gene matches: 4. Germline assignment: CDR1 SGHRS and CDR2 YFSETQ. The chain's CDR3 is CASSLPGTGEAFF. CDR3 coding DNA: TGCGCCAGCAGCTTACCCGGGACAGGGGAAGCTTTCTTT.

In its sample, this clone ranks as large (0.1 to 1%). The rearrangement uses TRBV28 and TRBJ1-6; D gene unclear. Germline assignment: CDR1 MDHEN and CDR2 SYDVKM. CDR3 length: 14 residues. V shed 3 bases and J shed 9 bases, with 12 bases lying between them. CDR3 sequence reads: CASSLGTRVSPLHF. The CDR3, as DNA: TGTGCCAGCAGTTTGGGCACAAGGGTTTCACCCCTCCACTTT.

The chain recombines TRBV5-6 with TRBJ2-7; D uncertain. Germline CDR1 SGHDT, CDR2 YYEEEE. With 3 bases removed from V and 0 bases from J, the gap between germline ends came to 13 bases. This CDR3 is built from 15 residues. The CDR3 loop reads CASSYRRTNSYEQYF. DNA of the CDR3: TGTGCCAGCAGCTACCGCAGGACCAACTCCTACGAGCAGTACTTC.

V and J are TRBV6-5 and TRBJ2-2, with 7 bases lining up with TRBD2. Germline CDR1 and CDR2: MNHEY and SVGAGI. With V trimmed by 6 bases and J by 2 bases, 6 bases remained unmatched. The CDR3 sequence is 15 residues long. The DNA of the CDR3 is TGTGCCAGCAGACCCGGGACTACCAACACCGGGGAGCTGTTTTTT. Protein sequence: CASRPGTTNTGELFF.

The chain recombines TRBV11-3 with TRBJ2-5; D is ambiguous. The CDR3 length is 15 residues. Looked up from germline, CDR1 is SGHNT and CDR2 is YENEEA. V lost 3 bases and J 5 bases, leaving 16 bases between the germline ends. The CDR3 loop is CASSFGVSRRETQYF. The CDR3, as DNA: TGTGCCAGCAGCTTCGGAGTCTCGAGAAGGGAGACCCAGTACTTC.

The rearrangement links TRBV10-2 to TRBJ2-7; D may be TRBD1 (5 bases). V was shortened by 6 bases and J by 5 bases, with 17 bases between the two germline ends. The CDR3 is made up of 14 amino acids. Germline V lookup: CDR1 WSHSY, CDR2 SAAADI. The CDR3 nucleotides read TGCGCCAGCAGCGACACTCAGGGTAGCAACGAGCAGTACTTC. The encoded protein is CASSDTQGSNEQYF.

The sample holds a few counts of this clone. The chain has TRBV6-5 and TRBJ2-7; the D gene is possibly TRBD2 (6 bases). V was shortened by 7 bases and J by 3 bases, with 10 bases between the two germline ends. The CDR3 is 12 residues long. CDR1 and CDR2 (germline): MNHEY, SVGAGI. CDR3 nucleotides: TGTGCCAGCAATCTTAGCGGCTACGAGCAGTACTTC. Amino acid sequence: CASNLSGYEQYF.

V usage is TRBV5-1 and J usage is TRBJ2-3, with 8 bases that match TRBD1. With 4 bases clipped from V and 5 bases from J, the junction kept 3 bases outside the gene matches. The CDR3 length is 13 residues. Germline values: CDR1 SGHRS, CDR2 YFSETQ. In DNA, the CDR3 is TGCGCCAGCAGCGTAGACAGGGGAGATACGCAGTATTTT. This codes for CASSVDRGDTQYF.

V is TRBV9 and J is TRBJ1-3; D is unclear. The CDR3 has 15 residues. The germline CDR1 and CDR2 sequences are SGDLS and YYNGEE. Trimming took off 3 bases at V and 0 bases at J, with 10 bases between the two ends. CDR3 coding DNA: TGTGCCAGCAGCGCGACACTCGACTCTGGAAACACCATATATTTT. This gives the protein CASSATLDSGNTIYF.

V gene TRBV6-2 or TRBV6-3 combines with J gene TRBJ2-2, with D possibly being TRBD1 or TRBD2 (6 bases each). The germline V and J ends were trimmed by 0 bases and 5 bases, with 19 bases remaining between them. CDR3 size: 18 residues. CDR1 is MNHEY, CDR2 SVGEGT, per germline. This chain's CDR3 is CASSYSVEGGRGTGELFF. DNA for the CDR3: TGTGCCAGCAGTTACTCCGTCGAAGGGGGGCGAGGGACCGGGGAGCTGTTTTTT.

This chain uses TRBV30 with TRBJ2-5; D unclear. TRBJ2-7 matches the DNA end more closely, so the J call is doubtful. The CDR3 covers 13 residues. Germline CDR1 reads GTSNPN; CDR2 reads SVGIG (reference sequence). The CDR3 region is CAWKGRSSYEQYF. The CDR3 nucleotides read TGTGCCTGGAAAGGTCGTAGCTCCTACGAGCAGTACTTC.

The V gene is TRBV28, the J gene TRBJ1-1; D may be TRBD1 (5 bases). In germline, CDR1 is MDHEN, CDR2 SYDVKM. The CDR3 covers 16 residues. V lost 5 bases and J lost 1, with 17 bases in between. CDR3: CASSPIGQGPNTEAFF. The CDR3, as DNA: TGTGCCAGCAGTCCCATAGGGCAGGGACCGAACACTGAAGCTTTCTTT.

This clone was detected only a few times. The chain combines TRBV6-6 with TRBJ1-4; no clear D. Trimming removed 5 bases from V and 8 bases from J, with 6 bases in between. Germline loops: CDR1 MNHNY, CDR2 SVGAGI (reference sequence). The CDR3 runs 11 residues. CDR3 sequence reads: CASSAREKLFF. CDR3 DNA: TGTGCCAGCAGTGCGAGAGAAAAACTGTTTTTT.

The chain joins TRBV7-2 to TRBJ2-7; 12 bases are a match to TRBD2. The CDR3 sequence is 15 residues long. The germline V gene has CDR1 SGHTA and CDR2 FQGNSA. Unmatched junction bases numbered 3, after V lost 3 bases and J lost 3 bases. CDR3: CASSFLAGGVYEQYF. Here the CDR3 DNA reads TGTGCCAGCAGCTTCCTAGCGGGAGGGGTCTACGAGCAGTACTTC.